The rows below give T cell receptor beta chains drawn from one sample of a study of blood T cells in healthy people across ages. TCRdb independently ran MiXCR on the 5' RACE reads; one entry per CDR3 protein. The data show approximately 1,700,000 distinct CDR3 sequences, with 39% seen just once and 23% held by the top ten. Sequencing was done on a sample of blood. Receptor source: a human donor in good health. CDR3s leave out the opening cysteine and the closing phenylalanine or tryptophan.

CDR3 protein,J gene,V gene
ASSVSPISYEQY,TRBJ2-7,TRBV9
ASSLDSLKPQH,TRBJ1-5,TRBV18
ASSPRGGYYNEQF,TRBJ2-1,TRBV7-2
ASRVVWAVTDTQY,TRBJ2-3,TRBV7-9
SARQEYSNQPQH,TRBJ1-5,TRBV20-1
ASSSRTALETQY,TRBJ2-5,TRBV27
ASSQEGGFGNQPQH,TRBJ1-5,TRBV4-1
ASTSGSGANVLT,TRBJ2-6,TRBV12-3/TRBV12-4
ASSSNLVGFGETQY,TRBJ2-5,TRBV12-3/TRBV12-4
ASSYSWRAGDTQY,TRBJ2-3,TRBV6-5
ASRDWTGGSYNSPLH,TRBJ1-6,TRBV3-1
ATSRDVGQGFYGYT,TRBJ1-2,TRBV15
ASSFRDPLEQY,TRBJ2-7,TRBV7-2
ATQGGNVVAEAF,TRBJ1-1,TRBV2
AISNSGGAGDTQY,TRBJ2-3,TRBV10-3
ATSDPGTGKEKLF,TRBJ1-4,TRBV24-1
SATDRTRTDTQY,TRBJ2-3,TRBV20-1
ASSLASQAALYGYT,TRBJ1-2,TRBV5-5
ASSLRPSEAF,TRBJ1-1,TRBV7-9
ATRSPGGYAYT,TRBJ1-2,TRBV12-5
ATSGERVGSPLH,TRBJ1-6,TRBV15
ASTSPGLNEKLF,TRBJ1-4,TRBV6-5
ASSLTTMTGTNTEAF,TRBJ1-1,TRBV7-3
ASSYSWGPSYEQY,TRBJ2-7,TRBV6-5
ASSLSTAGVGLYEQY,TRBJ2-7,TRBV5-5
ASSFSQSSEAF,TRBJ1-1,TRBV7-9
SARVALREGQPQH,TRBJ1-5,TRBV20-1
ASSSGQGRNEQY,-,TRBV7-9
ASSLFWDRGHEQY,-,TRBV28
AWTTGRTEQY,TRBJ2-7,TRBV30
ASSWLGTASTDTQY,TRBJ2-3,TRBV7-3
ASHGGTGGPSSYEQY,TRBJ2-7,TRBV7-3
ASSQSTGKLETQY,TRBJ2-5,TRBV4-2
ASSDQSDTNYGYT,TRBJ1-2,TRBV7-2
ASSRGQATALATNEKLF,TRBJ1-4,TRBV7-6
ASSQDLASYGYT,TRBJ1-2,TRBV4-3
ASSPRTGRHEQY,TRBJ2-7,TRBV14
ASSQRGRGATDTQY,TRBJ2-3,TRBV7-2
ASSYDTTMNTEAF,TRBJ1-1,TRBV6-5
ASSALQGGDTEAF,TRBJ1-1,TRBV6-6
ASSFILETGGTQY,TRBJ2-3,TRBV12-3/TRBV12-4
ASSRPGHMNTEAF,TRBJ1-1,TRBV6-5
ASSGTVNTEAF,TRBJ1-1,TRBV2
ASCGGANTEAF,TRBJ1-1,TRBV2
ASRRDRAFTDTQY,TRBJ2-3,TRBV2
ASSPLGRVGAKNIQY,TRBJ2-4,TRBV7-2
ATSTRTGGNGKLF,TRBJ1-4,TRBV19
ASSLRPLSLSGDTDTQY,TRBJ2-3,TRBV5-1
ASGLGNSFGDTQY,TRBJ2-3,TRBV12-5
SAIRPSGLGGQETQY,TRBJ2-5,TRBV20-1
SAGRGPTDTQY,TRBJ2-3,TRBV20-1
ASNPSTRNEKLF,TRBJ1-4,TRBV7-9
ASSQEGGGLAGTDTQY,TRBJ2-3,TRBV4-1
ASSLGPLLSEQF,TRBJ2-1,TRBV5-1
ASSLGTGISSTDAQY,TRBJ2-3,TRBV5-5